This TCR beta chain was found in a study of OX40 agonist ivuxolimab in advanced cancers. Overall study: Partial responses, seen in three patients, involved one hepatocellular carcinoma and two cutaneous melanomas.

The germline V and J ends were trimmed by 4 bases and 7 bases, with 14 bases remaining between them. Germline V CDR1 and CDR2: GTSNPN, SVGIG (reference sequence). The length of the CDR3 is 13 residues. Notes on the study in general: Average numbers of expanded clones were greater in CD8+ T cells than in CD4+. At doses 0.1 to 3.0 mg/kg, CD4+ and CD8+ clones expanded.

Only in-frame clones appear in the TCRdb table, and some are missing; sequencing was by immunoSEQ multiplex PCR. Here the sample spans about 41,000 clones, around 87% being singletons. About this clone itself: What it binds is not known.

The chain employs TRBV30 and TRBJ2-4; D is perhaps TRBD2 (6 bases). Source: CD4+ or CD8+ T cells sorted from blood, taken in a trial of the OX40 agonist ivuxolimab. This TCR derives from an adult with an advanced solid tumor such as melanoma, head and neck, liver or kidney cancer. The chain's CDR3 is CAWKGTGLNIQYF. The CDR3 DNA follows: TGTGCCTGGAAAGGGACTGGACTTAACATTCAGTACTTC.